Listed here are 18 T cell receptor beta chains from one sample, sequenced in a study of human T cells and chemical hapten exposure. TCRdb called the RACE reads again in MiXCR, with one record for every CDR3 protein. The sample records 130,000 or so distinct CDR3 sequences, around 8.2% being singletons. Specified time point: healthy volunteer bleed at 2 weeks. The template was total RNA from unfractionated whole blood. Sequencing used whole blood. Every receptor here comes from a male donor in good health. Some clones in this sample may be carry-over from other donors' samples.

This clonotype was seen at least ten times. The V and J genes are TRBV10-3 and TRBJ2-1; tentatively, D is TRBD1 (5 bases). Germline CDR1 is ENHRY and CDR2 is SYGVKD. The CDR3 extends over 13 amino acids. Trimming pared 4 bases from V and 10 bases from J, leaving 14 bases between. Here the CDR3 reads CAISVSGAEEQFF. The CDR3, as DNA: TGTGCCATCAGTGTATCTGGGGCGGAGGAGCAGTTCTTC.

This clonotype was seen more than once but under ten times. The CDR3 DNA reads TGCAGTGCTAGACCAACAGGGGGACCTGCGACCCAGCATTTT. It encodes CSARPTGGPATQHF. The rearrangement links TRBV20-1 to TRBJ1-5; 8 bases match TRBD1. The CDR3 runs 14 residues. Germline CDR1 is DFQATT and CDR2 is SNEGSKA (reference sequence). V lost 2 bases to trimming and J lost 11 bases; unmatched junction nucleotides: 11.

This clonotype was counted many times. The CDR3 bases are TGCGCCAGCAGCTTCACATGGTCGAACACCGGGGAGCTGTTTTTT. This translates into CASSFTWSNTGELFF. The chain couples TRBV5-1 to TRBJ2-2; D remains unclear. This CDR3 is 15 amino acids long. The germline V gene has CDR1 SGHRS and CDR2 YFSETQ. V dropped 2 bases and J dropped 0 bases, with 8 bases sitting between them.

This clonotype was detected only a few times. A junction boundary mismatches the germline segment, possibly from a read error. The chain employs TRBV29-1 and TRBJ1-1; D is unresolved. This CDR3 comprises 13 residues. The germline gives CDR1 SQVTM, CDR2 ANQGSEA. The CDR3 is CSVDSGVKTEAFF. CDR3 bases: TGCAGCGTTGATTCTGGGGTGAAGACTGAAGCTTTCTTT. The variable domain in full, completed from reference TRBV29-1 and TRBJ1-1, reads SAVISQKPSRDICQRGTSLTIQCQVDSQVTMMFWYRQQPGQSLTLIATANQGSEATYESGFVIDKFPISRPNLTFSTLTVSNMSPEDSSIYLCSVDSGVKTEAFFGQGTRLTVV.

A few counts support this clonotype. The chain employs TRBV4-1 and TRBJ2-7, with 7 bases matching TRBD1. The trim removed 5 bases at V and 3 bases at J, leaving 10 bases unmatched. Germline V gene lookup returns CDR1 MGHRA and CDR2 YSYEKL. The CDR3 is 15 amino acids. CDR3 bases: TGCGCCAGCAGCTCGAACCGGGACAGCTTCTACGAGCAGTACTTC. It codes for CASSSNRDSFYEQYF.

V usage is TRBV20-1 and J usage is TRBJ2-7; TRBD2 matches at 9 bases. Trimming removed 2 bases from V and 2 bases from J; junction bases left unmatched: 1. This CDR3 region has 13 residues. Germline-derived CDR1 and CDR2 are DFQATT and SNEGSKA (reference sequence). The CDR3 DNA sequence: TGCAGTGCTAGACTAGCGGGAACCTACGAGCAGTACTTC. Protein: CSARLAGTYEQYF.

This clonotype has at least ten counts. The chain recombines TRBV28 with TRBJ1-5, with D maybe TRBD1 (5 bases). The CDR3 is 15 residues long. Per the germline V gene, CDR1 is MDHEN and CDR2 is SYDVKM. V was pared by 5 bases and J by 0 bases, with 11 bases between. CDR3: CASSDRGHSNQPQHF. The CDR3 coding sequence is TGTGCCAGCAGTGATAGGGGCCATAGCAATCAGCCCCAGCATTTT.

This clonotype has ten or more counts. J is TRBJ2-7 and V is TRBV4-3; D call uncertain. Germline V gene sequence: CDR1 LGHNA, CDR2 YSLEER. V shed 0 bases and J shed 3 bases, with 15 bases lying between them. This CDR3 is built from 16 residues. CDR3 DNA: TGCGCCAGCAGCCAAGAGCACGATTACCTAGTCTACGAGCAGTACTTC. Its protein product is CASSQEHDYLVYEQYF.

This clonotype was counted between two and nine times. V usage is TRBV10-3 and J usage is TRBJ2-3, with D unclear. This CDR3 comprises 11 residues. V was cut by 8 bases and J by 4 bases, with 7 bases left in between. Germline CDR1 ENHRY, CDR2 SYGVKD. The CDR3 here is CAILMADTQYF. CDR3 DNA: TGTGCCATCCTCATGGCAGATACGCAGTATTTT.

This clonotype was counted many times. The chain carries TRBV27 and TRBJ1-5, with 7 nucleotides matching TRBD1. Germline CDR1 reads MNHEY; CDR2 reads SMNVEV (reference sequence). The CDR3 consists of 17 residues. V shed 0 bases, J shed 1 base, and the junction held 6 bases outside the gene matches. The CDR3 here is CASSLSATGRSNQPQHF. The CDR3 nucleotides read TGTGCCAGCAGTTTATCGGCGACAGGGAGGAGCAATCAGCCCCAGCATTTT.

This chain uses TRBV4-3 with TRBJ1-4, with D perhaps TRBD1 (5 bases). The CDR3 consists of 16 residues. Per germline, CDR1 LGHNA and CDR2 YSLEER. V lost 1 base, J lost 4 bases, and 13 bases lay in between. CDR3 sequence reads: CASSQAVTVNNEKLFF. The CDR3 DNA is TGCGCCAGCAGCCAAGCAGTGACAGTGAATAATGAAAAACTGTTTTTT.

This clonotype turned up a few times. V and J are TRBV14 and TRBJ2-1, with TRBD2 identical over 8 bases. CDR3 size: 18 residues. Germline CDR1 and CDR2: SGHDN and FVKESK. The J segment lost 1 base and the V segment lost 0 bases, leaving 8 bases of the junction unmatched. This CDR3 reads CASSQDLRRGASYNEQFF. For the CDR3, the DNA is TGTGCCAGCAGCCAAGATCTCCGGCGGGGGGCATCCTACAATGAGCAGTTCTTC. Full variable domain (missing parts from reference TRBV14 and TRBJ2-1): EAGVTQFPSHSVIEKGQTVTLRCDPISGHDNLYWYRRVMGKEIKFLLHFVKESKQDESGMPNNRFLAERTGGTYSTLKVQPAELEDSGVYFCASSQDLRRGASYNEQFFGPGTRLTVL.

V is TRBV12-3 or TRBV12-4 and J is TRBJ2-7; the match to TRBD2 covers 12 bases. The CDR3 runs 16 residues. V shed 5 bases and J 5 bases; nucleotides not matched to a gene: 10. CDR3 bases: TGTGCCAGCAGTCTCGAGCGACTAGCGGGAGTTCACGAGCAGTACTTC. Protein: CASSLERLAGVHEQYF.

The rearrangement joins TRBV6-2 or TRBV6-3 to TRBJ2-5; 7 nucleotides match TRBD1. With V trimmed by 2 bases and J by 2 bases, 2 bases remained unmatched. Per the germline V gene, CDR1 is MNHEY and CDR2 is SVGEGT. This CDR3 has 14 residues. The CDR3 loop is CASSYLTGQETQYF. The CDR3 DNA reads as TGTGCCAGCAGTTACCTGACAGGGCAAGAGACCCAGTACTTC.

This clonotype was picked up a small number of times. The V call is TRBV20-1, the J call TRBJ2-3; D is perhaps TRBD1 (6 bases). The V gene's germline CDR1 is DFQATT and CDR2 SNEGSKA (reference sequence). The CDR3 is made up of 13 amino acids. V lost 5 bases to trimming and J lost 4 bases, with 13 bases between them. The CDR3 region has the DNA TGCAGTGCTGAAAACCAGGGGCCAGATACGCAGTATTTT. Translation: CSAENQGPDTQYF.

This clonotype was detected a few times. This chain joins TRBV27 and TRBJ2-3, with TRBD2 matching over 10 bases. Germline assignment: CDR1 MNHEY and CDR2 SMNVEV (reference sequence). The V and J ends lost 4 bases and 1 base, in that order; junction bases with no gene match: 11. This CDR3 region has 18 residues. CDR3 bases: TGTGCCAGCAGTTCACTAGCGGGATCTTTGATGGGCACAGATACGCAGTATTTT. It codes for CASSSLAGSLMGTDTQYF.

This clonotype was picked up a small number of times. J is TRBJ1-1 and V is TRBV6-2 or TRBV6-3; D gene unclear. Trimming left V 2 bases short and J 0 bases short, with 13 bases between. In germline, CDR1 is MNHEY, CDR2 SVGEGT. This CDR3 spans 16 amino acids. The DNA for the CDR3 is TGTGCCAGCAGTTACGGCTTGGAGACCCTGAACACTGAAGCTTTCTTT. Amino acid sequence: CASSYGLETLNTEAFF.

This clonotype was seen a handful of times. This chain uses TRBV16 with TRBJ2-1; TRBD2 agrees at 11 bases. V was pared by 7 bases and J by 5 bases, with 7 bases of the junction left unmatched. Per germline, CDR1 KGHSY and CDR2 FQNENV. The length of the CDR3 is 15 residues. CDR3: CASTPIAGGNNEQFF. CDR3 DNA sequence: TGTGCCAGCACTCCGATAGCGGGAGGGAACAATGAGCAGTTCTTC.